The rows below give T cell receptor beta chains drawn from one sample of a study of T cell changes during pregnancy in multiple sclerosis. Produced via immunoSEQ multiplex PCR; TCRdb's table is partial and in-frame only. Altogether 90,000 to 120,000 clones are present, about 94% being singletons, with the ten largest covering approximately 0.88%. This specimen was peripheral blood, taken before pregnancy. The receptor source for this set is a female donor with multiple sclerosis, enrolled in a pregnancy study. Each CDR3 is given with its conserved first and last residue. The order of the fields is CDR3 length, V gene, D gene, J gene, clone size, CDR3 DNA, CDR3 protein. The D gene is left open where the match is weak. Size is omitted from some rows. Given values are once, few, many or a class for expanded clones.

>15|TRBV7-9|TRBD2|TRBJ2-1|.
TGTGCCAGCAGTGGGTTAGCGGGAGGCAGCAATGAGCAGTTCTTC
CASSGLAGGSNEQFF
>13|TRBV19|TRBD2|TRBJ2-7|.
TGTGCCAGTTCGACTAGCGGCCCCTACGAGCAGTACTTC
CASSTSGPYEQYF
>14|TRBV19|.|TRBJ2-1|once
TGTGCCAGTAGTACCAGGTGGGCCTACAATGAGCAGTTCTTC
CASSTRWAYNEQFF
>15|TRBV4-1|.|TRBJ2-7|.
TGCGCCAGCAGCCAAGATCAACAGGCGCCCTACGAGCAGTACTTC
CASSQDQQAPYEQYF
>16|TRBV5-1|TRBD2|TRBJ2-5|.
TGCGCCAGCAGCTTGGCGGCTAGCGGACACCAAGAGACCCAGTACTTC
CASSLAASGHQETQYF
>16|TRBV5-5|TRBD1|TRBJ1-1|.
TGTGCCAGCAACTTTTGGACAGGGGGGACCGACACTGAAGCTTTCTTT
CASNFWTGGTDTEAFF
>13|TRBV7-8|.|TRBJ2-3|.
TGTGCCAGCAGCTTAGCGGGAGCCGATACGCAGTATTTT
CASSLAGADTQYF
>13|TRBV30|.|TRBJ2-1|.
TGTGCCTGGAGCGTAGACGCGGGCCCTGAGCAGTTCTTC
CAWSVDAGPEQFF
>14|TRBV7-9|.|TRBJ2-7|.
TGTGCCAGCAGCTTATCCGAGCGAAGGTACGAGCAGTACTTC
CASSLSERRYEQYF
>11|TRBV5-1|.|TRBJ2-1|.
TGCGCCAGCAGCACTTACAATGAGCAGTTCTTC
CASSTYNEQFF
>15|TRBV15|.|TRBJ2-3|.
TGTGCCACCAGCAGAGACTTCCGGGGCACAGATACGCAGTATTTT
CATSRDFRGTDTQYF
>15|TRBV7-8|TRBD1|TRBJ1-5|.
TGTGCCAGCAGCTTAGTTGGGGACAGTGAACAGCCCCAGCATTTT
CASSLVGDSEQPQHF
>14|TRBV5-1|.|TRBJ2-5|.
TGCGCCAGCAGCTTTACACCTGACCAAGAGACCCAGTACTTC
CASSFTPDQETQYF
>18|TRBV4-2|.|TRBJ1-1|.
TGTGCCAGCAGCCAAGATCTCTGGGGTTCATCGGGGGACACTGAAGCTTTCTTT
CASSQDLWGSSGDTEAFF
>14|TRBV11-2|TRBD1|TRBJ1-1|.
TGTGCCAGCAGCTCCCGAACAGGGGGCGTAGAAGCTTTCTTT
CASSSRTGGVEAFF